This TCR beta chain was identified during a study of shared clonotypes between healthy human individuals. Terminally differentiated effector memory CD45RA+ cells were excluded from the naive CD8 cells, which were CD45RO-negative and positively selected for CCR7. The donor cohort consisted entirely of Caucasian adults residing in Nashville, Tennessee. General study findings and limits: The small donor group covered limited genetic and exposure diversity. Larger estimated richness was generally recorded for naive subsets relative to memory subsets.

Worth noting for this clone: The antigen remains unidentified.

The test was conducted at deep level. The protocol was immunoSEQ multiplex PCR, while the TCRdb copy is restricted to in-frame clones and leaves out a portion. The sample has around 1.9 million clones; 85% to 95% are singletons. This CDR3 has 19 residues. Germline V gene sequence: CDR1 MNHEY, CDR2 SMNVEV (reference sequence). The ends were cut back, 5 bases at V and 10 bases at J, with 30 bases in the middle. The source is a man aged 18 to 30 in good health. Some clones in this sample may be carry-over from other donors' samples. The rearrangement joins TRBV27 to TRBJ1-6; perhaps TRBD1 as D (6 bases). Input material: naive CD8+ T cells from PBMCs. The CDR3 reads CASSPRGGGGRIGRSPLHF. CDR3 DNA: TGTGCCAGCAGTCCCCGGGGCGGGGGCGGAAGAATTGGGAGATCACCCCTCCACTTT.